Here is one TCR beta chain with its context. The germline V gene has CDR1 LNHDA and CDR2 SQIVND (reference sequence). The CDR3 length is 18 residues. The iRepertoire multiplex PCR system with TCR subtype-specific primers built both bulk and single-cell libraries. One entry per CDR3 protein, without DNA, is what TCRdb gives after re-calling the multiplex PCR reads. The sample data list 3,500 to 4,500 distinct CDR3 sequences. The data were taken from a study of T cells in severe cutaneous drug reactions. Study at large: Recruitment ran 2011 to 2018 in Taiwan, Thailand and a European registry.

Carbamazepine had induced Stevens-Johnson syndrome or toxic epidermal necrolysis in the sequenced donors. This chain links TRBV19 with TRBJ2-6; as DNA is missing, the TRBD1 call by TCRdb cannot be tested. This receptor was taken from a human donor with Stevens-Johnson syndrome, a severe cutaneous drug reaction. The specimen sequenced was PBMCs. The CDR3 protein is CASSPRTVYFSGANVLTF.